This T cell receptor (beta chain) was captured by sequencing in a study of T cell responses to AZD1222 COVID-19 vaccine. Concerning this clone itself: The antigen is unknown.

The CDR3 extends over 14 amino acids. J lost 6 bases, V lost 0 bases, and 3 bases had no gene match. Germline CDR1 reads SGDLS; CDR2 reads YYNGEE. General study results and limits: At study baseline, merely six AZD1222 recipients were seropositive.

Method: immunoSEQ multiplex PCR; TCRdb's copy keeps in-frame clones and lacks some. The data show over 130,000 clones, roughly 90% seen once. The TCR was taken from an adult who received the AZD1222 COVID-19 vaccine. The sample was peripheral blood, taken 28 days after the second AZD1222 dose. This rearrangement joins TRBV9 to TRBJ2-7; 10 positions agree with TRBD1. Written as DNA, the CDR3 is TGTGCCAGCAGCGTAGTGGGACAGGGGTCCGAGCAGTACTTC. This gives the protein CASSVVGQGSEQYF.